The source of this T cell receptor beta chain is a study of shared clonotypes between healthy human individuals. Turning to the study itself: In total, the donors were a couple of women and three men aged 18 to 49.

Method: immunoSEQ multiplex PCR; TCRdb's copy keeps in-frame clones and lacks some. The sample contains about 380,000 clones, approximately 97% of which appear only once. Germline CDR1 is SGHVS and CDR2 is FQNEAQ. V dropped 2 bases and J dropped 3; count of bases not matched to a gene: 6. The CDR3 is 16 residues long. The chain uses TRBV7-8 and TRBJ2-7; 11 bases align to TRBD1. The receptor was derived from a man aged 30-40 years in good health. Sequenced material: memory CD8+ T cells sorted from blood. As to subset: CD45RO+ cells pooled with CCR7-negative TemRA cells. This CDR3 is CASSLSPGTGGYEQYF. The DNA for the CDR3 is TGTGCCAGCAGCTTATCCCCCGGGACAGGGGGCTACGAGCAGTACTTC.